This T cell receptor beta chain was sequenced in a study of T cells in Graves' hyperthyroidism and ophthalmopathy. Template material for amplifying TCR beta CDR3 regions consisted of RNA transcripts. HTBI primers drove first-round RT-PCR of the TCR CDR3. TCRdb recomputed calls from the multiplex PCR reads with MiXCR, one row per CDR3 protein. In the table there are fewer than 900,000 distinct CDR3 sequences, roughly a sixth of which are singletons. Orbital computed tomography, thyroid ultrasound, serum thyroxine and TRAb, and clinical symptoms together informed the diagnoses. Germline-derived CDR1 and CDR2 are LGHNT and FRNRAP. This CDR3 contains 14 residues. V trimming: 9 bases; J trimming: 5 bases; junction bases outside the gene matches: 8.

The receptor comes from a woman between 50 and 59 years old with Graves' hyperthyroidism that later progressed to Graves' ophthalmopathy. Sequencing was done on a sample of blood. V and J are TRBV12-5 and TRBJ2-5, with 11 bases aligning to TRBD2. The CDR3 DNA follows: TGTGCTAGCCGTAGCGGGGGGGCGTGGGAGACCCAGTACTTC. Translation: CASRSGGAWETQYF.